These 3 T cell receptor beta chains share one sample of origin, sequenced in a study of vaccination and CD4 T cells after COVID-19. Sequencing of the DNA from cultured CD4+ T cells was carried out with the Oncomine TCR Beta short-read assay. TCRdb fed the PCR reads into MiXCR, producing one record per CDR3 protein. The sample consists of around 26,000 distinct CDR3 sequences, 62% of them appearing once. These receptors' antigens are unknown. The treatment was: roughly 10-day PBMC culture with coronavirus spike peptide pools or control peptides (ViraFEST assay). The sequencing sample was made of CD4+ T cells from blood, cultured in vitro. The receptors were sampled from a human donor who had recovered from COVID-19.

This clonotype has only a few counts. The chain links TRBV27 to TRBJ2-4; a possible D gene is TRBD1 (5 bases). The CDR3 contains 14 residues. Germline loops: CDR1 MNHEY, CDR2 SMNVEV (reference sequence). V shed 4 bases and J shed 1 base, with 8 bases lying between them. CDR3 loop: CASSSRVAKNIQYF. The CDR3 DNA reads as TGTGCCAGCAGTTCCAGGGTTGCCAAAAACATTCAGTACTTC.

The chain uses TRBV6-5 and TRBJ1-1; D gene ambiguous. With 2 bases removed from V and 1 base from J, the gap between germline ends came to 5 bases. The germline CDR1 and CDR2 sequences are MNHEY and SVGAGI. The CDR3 is 13 amino acids. The CDR3 reads CASSYRPNTEAFF. CDR3 bases: TGTGCCAGCAGTTACCGACCGAACACTGAAGCTTTCTTT.

This clonotype occurred a few times. The rearrangement joins TRBV24-1 to TRBJ2-5, with D perhaps being TRBD1 or TRBD2 (5 bases each). V was cut by 3 bases and J by 7 bases, with 20 bases left in between. Germline CDR1 and CDR2: KGHDR and SFDVKD. The CDR3 sequence is 16 residues long. The CDR3 nucleotides read TGTGCCACCAGTGATCGCGCCCGGGGCCCTGGGATGACCCAGTACTTC. It encodes CATSDRARGPGMTQYF.